Included here is one TCR beta chain sequence, with context. Its antigen remains unknown. The source of the sample is a study of T cells in Graves' hyperthyroidism and ophthalmopathy. A patient was excluded if there was uncontrolled infection, other autoimmune disease, pregnancy or lactation. The CDR3 is 15 amino acids. Losses at the gene ends were 4 bases for V and 6 bases for J; bases not matched to a gene: 7. CDR1 is MDHEN, CDR2 SYDVKM, per germline. Study results and limitations: Within blood appeared most thyroid clonotypes that had expanded above 0.001. Ophthalmopathy cases were set apart from stable hyperthyroidism by a 13 V-J model.

The source material, RNA transcripts, was used to amplify TCR beta CDR3 regions. In the first-round RT-PCR of the TCR CDR3, the HTBI primer set was used. From the multiplex PCR reads, TCRdb called clonotypes with MiXCR, one entry per CDR3 protein. The sample has fewer than 350,000 distinct CDR3 sequences; roughly 19% are singletons. The sequenced sample consisted of blood. The source of this sequence is a man aged 50-59 years with Graves' ophthalmopathy. The chain couples TRBV28 to TRBJ2-7; 12 nucleotides align to TRBD2. The CDR3 spells CASSSRLAGAAEQYF. DNA for the CDR3: TGTGCCAGCAGTTCGAGACTAGCGGGAGCGGCCGAGCAGTACTTC.